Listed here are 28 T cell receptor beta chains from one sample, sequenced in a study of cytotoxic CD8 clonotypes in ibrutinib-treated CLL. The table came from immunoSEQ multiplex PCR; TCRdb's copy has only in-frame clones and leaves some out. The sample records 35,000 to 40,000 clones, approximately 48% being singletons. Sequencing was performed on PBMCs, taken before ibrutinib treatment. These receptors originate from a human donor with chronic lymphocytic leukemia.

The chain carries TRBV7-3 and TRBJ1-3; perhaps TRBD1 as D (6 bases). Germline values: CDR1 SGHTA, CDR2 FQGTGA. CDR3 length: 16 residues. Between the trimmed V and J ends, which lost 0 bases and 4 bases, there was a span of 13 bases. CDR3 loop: CASSLTPSQGGNTIYF. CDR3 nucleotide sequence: TGTGCCAGCAGCTTAACCCCGAGTCAGGGGGGAAACACCATATATTTT.

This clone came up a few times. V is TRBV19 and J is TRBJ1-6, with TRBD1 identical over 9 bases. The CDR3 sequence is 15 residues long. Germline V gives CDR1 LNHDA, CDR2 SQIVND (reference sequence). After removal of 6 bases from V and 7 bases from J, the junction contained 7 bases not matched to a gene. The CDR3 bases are TGTGCCAGTAGCCGCCGGACAGGGGACAATTCACCCCTCCACTTT. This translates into CASSRRTGDNSPLHF.

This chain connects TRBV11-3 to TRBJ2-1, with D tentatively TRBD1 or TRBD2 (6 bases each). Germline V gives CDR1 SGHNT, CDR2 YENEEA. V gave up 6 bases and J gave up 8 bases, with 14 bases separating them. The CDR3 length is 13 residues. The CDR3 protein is CASRRAGEDEQFF. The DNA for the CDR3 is TGTGCCAGCAGGCGCGCAGGGGAGGATGAGCAGTTCTTC.

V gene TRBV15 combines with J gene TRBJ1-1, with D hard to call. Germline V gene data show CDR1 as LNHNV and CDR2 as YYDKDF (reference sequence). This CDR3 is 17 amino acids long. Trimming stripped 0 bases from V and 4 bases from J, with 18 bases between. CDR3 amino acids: CATSRDRSLPWGTEAFF. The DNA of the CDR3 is TGTGCCACCAGCAGAGATAGGAGCCTCCCGTGGGGCACTGAAGCTTTCTTT. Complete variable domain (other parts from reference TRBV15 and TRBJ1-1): DAMVIQNPRYQVTQFGKPVTLSCSQTLNHNVMYWYQQKSSQAPKLLFHYYDKDFNNEADTPDNFQSRRPNTSFCFLDIRSPGLGDTAMYLCATSRDRSLPWGTEAFFGQGTRLTVV.

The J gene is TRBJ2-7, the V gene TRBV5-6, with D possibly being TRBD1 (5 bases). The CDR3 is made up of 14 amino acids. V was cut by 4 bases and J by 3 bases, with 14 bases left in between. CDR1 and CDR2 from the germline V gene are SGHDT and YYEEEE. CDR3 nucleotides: TGTGCCAGCAGCATACTAACAGGAATCTACGAGCAGTACTTC. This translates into CASSILTGIYEQYF.

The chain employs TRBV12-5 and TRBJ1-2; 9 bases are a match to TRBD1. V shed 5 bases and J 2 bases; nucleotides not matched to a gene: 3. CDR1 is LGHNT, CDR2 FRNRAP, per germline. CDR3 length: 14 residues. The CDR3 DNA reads TGTGCTAGTGGTGATGACAGGGGGAACTATGGCTACACCTTC. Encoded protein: CASGDDRGNYGYTF.

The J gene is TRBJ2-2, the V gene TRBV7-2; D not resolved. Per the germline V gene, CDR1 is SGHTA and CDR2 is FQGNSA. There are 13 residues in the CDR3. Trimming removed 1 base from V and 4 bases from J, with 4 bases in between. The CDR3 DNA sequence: TGTGCCAGCAGCTTAGAGGGCACCGGGGAGCTGTTTTTT. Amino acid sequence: CASSLEGTGELFF.

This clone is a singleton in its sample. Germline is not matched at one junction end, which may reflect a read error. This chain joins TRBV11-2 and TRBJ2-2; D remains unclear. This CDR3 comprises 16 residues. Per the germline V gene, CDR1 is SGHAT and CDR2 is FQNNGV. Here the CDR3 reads CASSPYHPSNTGELFF. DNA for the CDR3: TGCGCCAGCAGCCCCTATCACCCATCGAACACCGGGGAGCTGTTTTTT.

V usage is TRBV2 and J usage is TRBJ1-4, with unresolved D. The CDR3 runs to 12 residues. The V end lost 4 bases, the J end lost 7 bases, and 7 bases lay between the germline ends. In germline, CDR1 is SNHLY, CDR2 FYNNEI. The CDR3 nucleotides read TGTGCCAGCAGTGGACCCGCTGAAAAACTGTTTTTT. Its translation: CASSGPAEKLFF.

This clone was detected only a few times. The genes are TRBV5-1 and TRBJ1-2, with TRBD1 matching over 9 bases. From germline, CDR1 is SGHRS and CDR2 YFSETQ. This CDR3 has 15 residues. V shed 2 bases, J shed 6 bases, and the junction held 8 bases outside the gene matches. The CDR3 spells CASSFWDRDPNGYTF. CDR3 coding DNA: TGCGCCAGCAGCTTCTGGGACAGGGATCCGAATGGCTACACCTTC.

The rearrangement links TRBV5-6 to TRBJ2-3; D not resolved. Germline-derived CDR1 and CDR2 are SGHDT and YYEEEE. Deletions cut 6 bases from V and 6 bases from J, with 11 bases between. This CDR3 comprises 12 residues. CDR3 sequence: CASTSRFDTQYF. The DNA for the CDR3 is TGTGCCAGCACTTCCAGGTTTGATACGCAGTATTTT.

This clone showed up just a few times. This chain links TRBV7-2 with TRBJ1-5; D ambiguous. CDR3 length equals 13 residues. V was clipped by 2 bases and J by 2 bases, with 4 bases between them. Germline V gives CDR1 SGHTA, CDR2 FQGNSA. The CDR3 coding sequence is TGTGCCAGCAGCTTACAGGGCAATCAGCCCCAGCATTTT. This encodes CASSLQGNQPQHF.

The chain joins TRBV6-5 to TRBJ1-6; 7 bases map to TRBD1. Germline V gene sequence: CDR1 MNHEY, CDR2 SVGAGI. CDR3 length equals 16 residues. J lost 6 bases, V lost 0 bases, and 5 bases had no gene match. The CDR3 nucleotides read TGTGCCAGCAGTTACTCCACAGGGGCCCTTAATTCACCCCTCCACTTT. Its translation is CASSYSTGALNSPLHF.

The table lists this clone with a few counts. The CDR3 protein is CASGPRQGTYEQYF. CDR3 nucleotides: TGTGCTAGTGGCCCCAGACAGGGCACCTACGAGCAGTACTTC. The gene calls are TRBV12-5 and TRBJ2-7; the match to TRBD1 covers 7 bases. Germline CDR1 and CDR2: LGHNT and FRNRAP. There are 14 residues in the CDR3. Unmatched junction bases numbered 7, after V lost 6 bases and J lost 2 bases.

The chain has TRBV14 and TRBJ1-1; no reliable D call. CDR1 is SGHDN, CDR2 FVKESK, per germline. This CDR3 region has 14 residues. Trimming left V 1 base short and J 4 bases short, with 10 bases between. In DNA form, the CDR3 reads TGTGCCAGCAGCCAAGTTACGGTGGGCACTGAAGCTTTCTTT. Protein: CASSQVTVGTEAFF.

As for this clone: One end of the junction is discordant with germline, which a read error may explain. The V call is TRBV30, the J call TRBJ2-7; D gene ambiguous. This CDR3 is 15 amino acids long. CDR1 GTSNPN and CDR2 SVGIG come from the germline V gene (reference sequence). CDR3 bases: TGTGCCTGGGCTATAGGGCGGCAACCCTCCCACGAGCAGTACTTC. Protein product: CAWAIGRQPSHEQYF.

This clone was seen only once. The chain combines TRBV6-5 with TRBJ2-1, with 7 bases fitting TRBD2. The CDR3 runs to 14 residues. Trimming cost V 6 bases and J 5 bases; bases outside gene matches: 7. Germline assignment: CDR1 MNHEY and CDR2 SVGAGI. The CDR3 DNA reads TGTGCCAGCAGGCGCGGGGGAAATAACAATGAGCAGTTCTTC. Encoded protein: CASRRGGNNNEQFF.

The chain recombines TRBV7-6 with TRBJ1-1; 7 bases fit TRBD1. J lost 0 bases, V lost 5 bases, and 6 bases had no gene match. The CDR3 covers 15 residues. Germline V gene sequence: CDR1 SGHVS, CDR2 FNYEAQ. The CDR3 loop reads CASSGAGQMNTEAFF. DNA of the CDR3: TGTGCCAGCAGCGGAGCGGGACAGATGAACACTGAAGCTTTCTTT. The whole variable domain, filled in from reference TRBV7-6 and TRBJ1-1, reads GAGVSQSPRYKVTKRGQDVALRCDPISGHVSLYWYRQALGQGPEFLTYFNYEAQQDKSGLPNDRFSAERPEGSISTLTIQRTEQRDSAMYRCASSGAGQMNTEAFFGQGTRLTVV.

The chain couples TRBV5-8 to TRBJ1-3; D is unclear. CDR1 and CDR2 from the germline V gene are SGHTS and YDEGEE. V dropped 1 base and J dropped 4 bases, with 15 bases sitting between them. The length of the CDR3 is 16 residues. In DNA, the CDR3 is TGTGCCAGCAGCTTGTTAAAAACAGCTTCAGGAAACACCATATATTTT. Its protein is CASSLLKTASGNTIYF.

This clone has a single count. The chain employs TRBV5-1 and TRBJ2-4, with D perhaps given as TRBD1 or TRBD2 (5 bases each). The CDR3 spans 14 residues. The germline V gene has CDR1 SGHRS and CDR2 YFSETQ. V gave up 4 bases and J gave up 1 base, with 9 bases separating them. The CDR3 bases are TGCGCCAGCAGCCTCGGGGACGCCAAAAACATTCAGTACTTC. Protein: CASSLGDAKNIQYF.

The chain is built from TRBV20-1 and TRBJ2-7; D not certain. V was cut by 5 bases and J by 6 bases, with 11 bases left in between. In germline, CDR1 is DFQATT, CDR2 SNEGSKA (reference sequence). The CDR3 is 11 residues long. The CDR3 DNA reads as TGCAGTGCTTCCCAGAGGAGCGAGCAGTACTTC. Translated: CSASQRSEQYF.

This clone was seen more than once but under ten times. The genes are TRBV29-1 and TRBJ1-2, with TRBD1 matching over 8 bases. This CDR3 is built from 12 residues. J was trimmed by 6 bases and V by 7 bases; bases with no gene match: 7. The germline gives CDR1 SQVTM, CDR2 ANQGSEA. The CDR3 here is CSASSTGDGYTF. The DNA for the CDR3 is TGCAGCGCCTCTTCGACAGGGGATGGCTACACCTTC.

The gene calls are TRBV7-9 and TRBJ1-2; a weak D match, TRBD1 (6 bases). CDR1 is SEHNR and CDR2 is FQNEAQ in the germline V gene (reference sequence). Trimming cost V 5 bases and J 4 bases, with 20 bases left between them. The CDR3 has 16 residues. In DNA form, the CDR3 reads TGTGCCAGCAGCCTCCTCCCCCAGTGGGGGCTCTATGGCTACACCTTC. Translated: CASSLLPQWGLYGYTF.

The CDR3 nucleotides read TGTGCCAGCAGCGGTAGCGACTACGAGCAGTACTTC. Translation: CASSGSDYEQYF. The chain uses TRBV9 and TRBJ2-7; possibly TRBD2 for D (5 bases). This CDR3 is 12 amino acids long. V was shortened by 3 bases and J by 3 bases, with 7 bases between the two germline ends. Germline loops: CDR1 SGDLS, CDR2 YYNGEE.

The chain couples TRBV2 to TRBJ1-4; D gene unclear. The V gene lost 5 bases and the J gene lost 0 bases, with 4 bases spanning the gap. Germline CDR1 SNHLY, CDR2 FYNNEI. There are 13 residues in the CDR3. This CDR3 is CASSRSTNEKLFF. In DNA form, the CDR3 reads TGTGCCAGCAGTCGGTCAACTAATGAAAAACTGTTTTTT.

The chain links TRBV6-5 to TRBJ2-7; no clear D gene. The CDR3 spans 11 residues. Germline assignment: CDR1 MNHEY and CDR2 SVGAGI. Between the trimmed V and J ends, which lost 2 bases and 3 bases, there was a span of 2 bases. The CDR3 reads CASSYLYEQYF. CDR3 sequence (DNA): TGTGCCAGCAGTTACCTCTACGAGCAGTACTTC.

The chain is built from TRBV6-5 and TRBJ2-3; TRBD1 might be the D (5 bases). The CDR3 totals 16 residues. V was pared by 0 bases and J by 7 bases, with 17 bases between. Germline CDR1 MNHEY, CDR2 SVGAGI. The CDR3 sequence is CASSYSAALGANTQYF. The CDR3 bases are TGTGCCAGCAGTTACTCGGCTGCCCTTGGGGCGAATACGCAGTATTTT.

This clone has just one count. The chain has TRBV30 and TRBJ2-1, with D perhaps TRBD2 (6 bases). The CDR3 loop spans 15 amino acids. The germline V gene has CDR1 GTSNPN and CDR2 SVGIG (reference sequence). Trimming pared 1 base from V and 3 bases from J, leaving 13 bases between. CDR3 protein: CAWSAPLGGYNEQFF. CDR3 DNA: TGTGCCTGGAGTGCCCCTCTCGGGGGCTACAATGAGCAGTTCTTC.